This is a list of T cell receptor beta chains from one sample in a study of blood T cell repertoires in COVID-19. Here immunoSEQ multiplex PCR was the method, and the copy in TCRdb shows in-frame clones only, minus some. The sample carries approximately 140,000 clones, roughly 85% recorded once. The sample comprised peripheral blood. The receptors derive from a man in his fifties or sixties with acute or convalescent COVID-19. Both conserved end residues are part of each CDR3. The D gene is left open where the match is weak. The size of a clone is reported for some rows only, either as once, few or many, or as a class for expanded clones.

TRBJ1-5,TRBV30,14,once,TRBD1,CAWGDRRSNQPQHF,TGTGCCTGGGGGGACAGGCGAAGCAATCAGCCCCAGCATTTT
TRBJ2-7,TRBV21-1,17,once,-,CASSKGLGAFPNYEQYF,TGTGCCAGCAGCAAAGGTTTAGGGGCCTTCCCCAACTACGAGCAGTACTTC
TRBJ1-2,TRBV29-1,17,-,TRBD1,CSVEFLLTGGKDYGYTF,TGCAGCGTTGAATTCCTCCTTACAGGGGGCAAGGACTATGGCTACACCTTC
TRBJ1-1,TRBV21-1,14,-,-,CASSKGTVNTEAFF,TGTGCCAGCAGCAAAGGGACAGTGAACACTGAAGCTTTCTTT
TRBJ2-6,TRBV7-8,18,once,-,CASSFTIIGGAGANVLTF,TGTGCCAGCAGCTTTACGATTATTGGGGGCGCTGGGGCCAACGTCCTGACTTTC
TRBJ2-5,TRBV7-9,12,once,-,CASSRLQETQYF,TGTGCCAGCAGCCGACTTCAAGAGACCCAGTACTTC
TRBJ1-5,TRBV28,15,-,TRBD1,CASSFSRGSNQPQHF,TGTGCCAGCAGTTTTTCCAGGGGGAGCAATCAGCCCCAGCATTTT
TRBJ1-6,TRBV28,18,-,-,CATNLGQRMSSYNSPLHF,TGTGCCACCAACCTAGGACAGAGAATGAGCTCCTATAATTCACCCCTCCACTTT
TRBJ2-2,TRBV24-1,19,-,-,CATSDPDSGAGMNTGELFF,TGTGCCACCAGTGACCCCGACTCTGGCGCGGGGATGAACACCGGGGAGCTGTTTTTT
TRBJ1-5,TRBV30,13,once,TRBD1,CAWSGQVNQPQHF,TGTGCCTGGAGCGGACAGGTCAATCAGCCCCAGCATTTT
TRBJ2-5,TRBV13,16,-,TRBD2,CASSLGRLAGGETQYF,TGTGCCAGCAGCTTAGGCCGCCTAGCGGGTGGCGAGACCCAGTACTTC
TRBJ1-1,TRBV7-8,14,-,-,CASSGAGGDTEAFF,TGTGCCAGCAGCGGAGCCGGGGGGGACACTGAAGCTTTCTTT
TRBJ2-5,TRBV6-6,15,-,-,CASSLSTGIGETQYF,TGTGCCAGCAGTCTAAGTACAGGGATCGGGGAGACCCAGTACTTC
TRBJ1-1,TRBV6-1,15,-,-,CASSEPRGLNTEAFF,TGTGCCAGCAGTGAACCCCGGGGTTTGAACACTGAAGCTTTCTTT
TRBJ2-1,TRBV7-3,13,-,TRBD1,CASSLGQNNEQFF,TGTGCCAGCAGCTTGGGACAGAACAATGAGCAGTTCTTC
TRBJ2-1,TRBV29-1,15,-,-,CSVEAGASSYNEQFF,TGCAGCGTTGAGGCTGGGGCGAGCTCCTACAATGAGCAGTTCTTC
TRBJ1-2,TRBV6-5,13,-,-,CASTPGSNYGYTF,TGTGCCAGCACCCCCGGTTCTAACTATGGCTACACCTTC
TRBJ1-2,TRBV29-1,13,-,TRBD1,CSVNPGGGYGYTF,TGCAGCGTTAACCCAGGGGGCGGCTATGGCTACACCTTC
TRBJ1-1,TRBV6-2/TRBV6-3,14,-,-,CASSYSIAGSEAFF,TGTGCCAGCAGTTACTCGATTGCAGGGTCTGAAGCTTTCTTT